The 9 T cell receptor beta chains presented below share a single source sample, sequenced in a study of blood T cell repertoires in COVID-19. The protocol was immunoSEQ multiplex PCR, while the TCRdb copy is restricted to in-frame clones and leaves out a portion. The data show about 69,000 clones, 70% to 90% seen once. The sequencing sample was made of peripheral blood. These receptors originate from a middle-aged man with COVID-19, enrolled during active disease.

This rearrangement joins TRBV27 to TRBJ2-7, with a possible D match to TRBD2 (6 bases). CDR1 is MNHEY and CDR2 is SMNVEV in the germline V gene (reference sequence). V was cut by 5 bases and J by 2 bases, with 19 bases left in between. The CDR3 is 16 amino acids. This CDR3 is CASSNGGGARAYEQYF. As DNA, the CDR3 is TGTGCCAGCAGTAATGGTGGAGGGGCCCGGGCCTACGAGCAGTACTTC.

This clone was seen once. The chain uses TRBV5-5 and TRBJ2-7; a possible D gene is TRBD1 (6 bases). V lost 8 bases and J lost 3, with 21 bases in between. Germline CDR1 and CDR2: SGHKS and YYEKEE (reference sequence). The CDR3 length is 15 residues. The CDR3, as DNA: TGTGCCAGTACCACTTCTCCGGGACAAATCTACGAGCAGTACTTC. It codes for CASTTSPGQIYEQYF. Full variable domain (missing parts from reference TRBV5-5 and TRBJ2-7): DAGVTQSPTHLIKTRGQQVTLRCSPISGHKSVSWYQQVLGQGPQFIFQYYEKEERGRGNFPDRFSARQFPNYSSELNVNALLLGDSALYLCASTTSPGQIYEQYFGPGTRLTVT.

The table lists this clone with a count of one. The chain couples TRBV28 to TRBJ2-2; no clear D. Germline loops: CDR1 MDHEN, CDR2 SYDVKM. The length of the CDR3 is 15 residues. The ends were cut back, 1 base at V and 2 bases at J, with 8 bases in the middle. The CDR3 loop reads CASSLYRSNTGELFF. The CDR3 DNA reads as TGTGCCAGCAGTTTATATAGGAGTAACACCGGGGAGCTGTTTTTT.

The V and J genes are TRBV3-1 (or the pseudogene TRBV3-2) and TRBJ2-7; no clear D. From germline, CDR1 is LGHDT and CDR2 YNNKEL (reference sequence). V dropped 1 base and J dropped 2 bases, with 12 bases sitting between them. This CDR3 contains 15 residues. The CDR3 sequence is CASSQGTRNPYEQYF. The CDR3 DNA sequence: TGTGCCAGCAGCCAAGGAACCAGAAATCCCTACGAGCAGTACTTC.

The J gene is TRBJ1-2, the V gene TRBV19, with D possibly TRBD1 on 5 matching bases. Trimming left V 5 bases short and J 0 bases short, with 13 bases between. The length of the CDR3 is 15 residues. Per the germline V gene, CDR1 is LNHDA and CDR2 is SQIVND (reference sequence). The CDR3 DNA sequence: TGTGCCAGTAGTCCGTACAGGCTAGCTAACTATGGCTACACCTTC. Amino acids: CASSPYRLANYGYTF.

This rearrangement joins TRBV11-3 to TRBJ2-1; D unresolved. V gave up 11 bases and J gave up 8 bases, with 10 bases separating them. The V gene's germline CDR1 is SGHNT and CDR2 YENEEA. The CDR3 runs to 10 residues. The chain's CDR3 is CAAGRDEQFF. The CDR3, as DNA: TGTGCCGCAGGTCGCGATGAGCAGTTCTTC.

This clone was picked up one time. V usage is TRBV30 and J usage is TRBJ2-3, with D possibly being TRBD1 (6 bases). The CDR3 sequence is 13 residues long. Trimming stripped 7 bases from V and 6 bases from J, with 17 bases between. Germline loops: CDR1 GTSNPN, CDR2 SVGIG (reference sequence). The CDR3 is CALTGNPSDTQYF. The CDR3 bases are TGTGCCTTGACAGGAAATCCGTCGGATACGCAGTATTTT.

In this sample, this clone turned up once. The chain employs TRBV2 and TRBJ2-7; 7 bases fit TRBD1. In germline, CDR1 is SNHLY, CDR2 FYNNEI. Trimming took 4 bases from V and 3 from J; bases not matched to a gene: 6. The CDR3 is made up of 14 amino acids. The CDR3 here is CASSGATGSYEQYF. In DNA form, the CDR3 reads TGTGCCAGCAGTGGAGCGACAGGGAGCTACGAGCAGTACTTC.

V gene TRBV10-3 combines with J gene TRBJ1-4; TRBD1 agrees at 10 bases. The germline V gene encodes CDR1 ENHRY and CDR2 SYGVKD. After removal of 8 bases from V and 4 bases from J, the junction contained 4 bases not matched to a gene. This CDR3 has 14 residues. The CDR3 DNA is TGTGCCATCCGCGGACAGGGGGGTAATGAAAAACTGTTTTTT. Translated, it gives CAIRGQGGNEKLFF.